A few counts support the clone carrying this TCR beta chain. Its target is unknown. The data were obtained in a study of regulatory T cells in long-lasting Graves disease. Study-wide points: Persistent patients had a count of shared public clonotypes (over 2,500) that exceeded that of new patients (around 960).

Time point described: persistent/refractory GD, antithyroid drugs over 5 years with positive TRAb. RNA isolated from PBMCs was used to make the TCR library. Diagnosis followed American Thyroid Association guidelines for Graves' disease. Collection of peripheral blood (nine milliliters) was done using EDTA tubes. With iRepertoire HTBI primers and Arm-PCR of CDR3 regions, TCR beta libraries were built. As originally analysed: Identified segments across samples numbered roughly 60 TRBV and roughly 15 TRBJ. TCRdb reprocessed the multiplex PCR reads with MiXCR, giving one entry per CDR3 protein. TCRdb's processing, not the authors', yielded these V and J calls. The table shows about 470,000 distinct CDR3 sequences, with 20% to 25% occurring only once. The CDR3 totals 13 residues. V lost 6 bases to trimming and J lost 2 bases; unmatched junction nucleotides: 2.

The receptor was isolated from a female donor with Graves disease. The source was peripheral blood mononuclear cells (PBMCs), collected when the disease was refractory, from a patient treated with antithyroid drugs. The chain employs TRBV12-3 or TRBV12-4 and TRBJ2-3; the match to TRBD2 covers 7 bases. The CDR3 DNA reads TGTGCCAGCAGGGCGGGAGACACAGATACGCAGTATTTT. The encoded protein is CASRAGDTDTQYF.